The sequence of this T cell receptor (beta chain) was determined in a study of cytomegalovirus exposure and HLA in healthy donors. Study-level results: There were a few CMV-associated chains whose specificity for CMV antigens was confirmed in vitro.

There were likely unrecorded immune exposures, though donors were nominally healthy when sampled. Vbeta (60) and Jbeta (13) primers were used in the PCR. Here immunoSEQ multiplex PCR was the method, and the copy in TCRdb shows in-frame clones only, minus some. The sample has about 86,000 clones; almost 80% are singletons. About this clone itself: Its antigen remains unidentified.

The germline CDR1 and CDR2 sequences are GTSNPN and SVGIG (reference sequence). The CDR3 is made up of 15 amino acids. Trimming left V 8 bases short and J 2 bases short, with 16 bases between. This receptor was taken from a female donor in good health and CMV-seronegative. The chain links TRBV30 to TRBJ2-6, with a tentative D call TRBD1 (6 bases). Sequencing was carried out using PBMCs. The CDR3 protein is CAKNSGATGANVLTF. CDR3 nucleotide sequence: TGTGCCAAGAATTCAGGGGCTACTGGGGCCAACGTCCTGACTTTC.